A single T cell receptor (beta chain) is shown here with its context. These data are taken from a study of OX40 agonist ivuxolimab in advanced cancers. Study-wide context: The group had a mean age of about 60 years, ranged from 23 to 79, and was 82.7% male. Partial responses occurred in Three dose-escalation patients, one with hepatocellular carcinoma and two with cutaneous melanoma.

The CDR3 runs to 13 residues. Trimming stripped 5 bases from V and 1 base from J, with 6 bases between. Germline values: CDR1 SGHVS, CDR2 FNYEAQ. Produced via immunoSEQ multiplex PCR; TCRdb's table is partial and in-frame only. The sample includes approximately 86,000 clones, roughly 86% of them seen just once. V usage is TRBV7-6 and J usage is TRBJ2-1; D gene uncertain. Sequencing used CD4+ or CD8+ T cells sorted from blood, obtained in a trial of the OX40 agonist ivuxolimab. This clonotype was obtained from an adult with an advanced solid tumor such as melanoma, head and neck, liver or kidney cancer. This chain's CDR3 is CASSPGSYNEQFF. CDR3 sequence (DNA): TGTGCCAGCAGCCCCGGGTCCTACAATGAGCAGTTCTTC.